One sample yielded the 10 T cell receptor beta chains listed below, sequenced in a study of blood T cell repertoires in COVID-19. The data were produced by immunoSEQ multiplex PCR, yet TCRdb's version contains in-frame clones alone and is incomplete. The sample holds about 310,000 clones, roughly 86% seen once. The material sequenced was PBMCs or T cells enriched from blood (not recorded which). Every receptor here comes from a woman between 18 and 30 years old who had recovered from COVID-19.

The sample holds a few counts of this clone. The chain joins TRBV28 to TRBJ1-4; tentative D call: TRBD1 (6 bases). Trimming left V 5 bases short and J 5 bases short, with 27 bases between. Per germline, CDR1 MDHEN and CDR2 SYDVKM. This CDR3 has 19 amino acids. CDR3 in DNA: TGTGCCAGCAGTCCCTTGAGAGGGCAGGGGCGATACGGGAATGAAAAACTGTTTTTT. Translating it yields CASSPLRGQGRYGNEKLFF.

The V gene is TRBV7-2, the J gene TRBJ1-1, with D perhaps matching TRBD1 (6 bases). CDR1 and CDR2 from the germline V gene are SGHTA and FQGNSA. CDR3 length: 13 residues. The V end was cut by 0 bases, the J end by 11 bases, with 13 bases between. CDR3 residues: CASSLASQGWAFF. DNA of the CDR3: TGTGCCAGCAGCTTAGCCTCACAGGGATGGGCTTTCTTT.

The chain joins TRBV19 to TRBJ1-1, with no clear D. This CDR3 region has 11 residues. V was cut by 3 bases and J by 8 bases, with 7 bases left in between. Germline CDR1 is LNHDA and CDR2 is SQIVND (reference sequence). The CDR3 DNA is TGTGCCAGTAGTATGTCCCGGGAAGCTTTCTTT. Translation gives CASSMSREAFF.

The chain joins TRBV7-2 to TRBJ1-6, with a weak D call TRBD1 (6 bases). The V end was cut by 6 bases, the J end by 7 bases, with 19 bases between. The CDR3 totals 16 residues. The germline V gene has CDR1 SGHTA and CDR2 FQGNSA. As DNA, the CDR3 is TGTGCCAGCAGTCGGGTCGGGGACATGTCAAATTCACCCCTCCACTTT. This codes for CASSRVGDMSNSPLHF.

This clone was recorded once. This sequence joins TRBV28 and TRBJ1-2; 9 bases line up with TRBD1. The length of the CDR3 is 14 residues. The ends lost 6 bases at V and 4 bases at J; junction bases unmatched: 6. Germline values: CDR1 MDHEN, CDR2 SYDVKM. CDR3 loop: CASRRQGEAYGYTF. The CDR3 DNA follows: TGTGCCAGCAGGCGACAGGGGGAGGCCTATGGCTACACCTTC.

The chain has TRBV20-1 and TRBJ2-7, with D perhaps matching TRBD1 (6 bases). CDR1 and CDR2 from the germline V gene are DFQATT and SNEGSKA (reference sequence). Trimming took off 3 bases at V and 7 bases at J, with 22 bases between the two ends. CDR3 length equals 15 residues. CDR3 DNA: TGCAGTGCTAGTAAATTTTATTTGGGGGCTGGGGAGCAGTACTTC. It translates to CSASKFYLGAGEQYF.

The chain carries TRBV6-5 and TRBJ1-5; no reliable D call. The V gene lost 6 bases and the J gene lost 5 bases, with 14 bases spanning the gap. This CDR3 is 14 amino acids long. Per the germline V gene, CDR1 is MNHEY and CDR2 is SVGAGI. For the CDR3, the DNA is TGTGCCAGCAGCCGGGAGAACGAGTATCAGCCCCAGCATTTT. Its translation: CASSRENEYQPQHF.

This chain connects TRBV5-1 to TRBJ2-2; D not resolved. V lost 5 bases and J lost 2, with 7 bases in between. The CDR3 is 13 residues long. Germline values: CDR1 SGHRS, CDR2 YFSETQ. The CDR3: CASRWANTGELFF. The CDR3, as DNA: TGCGCCAGCAGATGGGCAAACACCGGGGAGCTGTTTTTT.

This chain uses TRBV19 with TRBJ1-1, with 10 bases identical to TRBD1. The CDR3 is 17 residues long. Germline-derived CDR1 and CDR2 are LNHDA and SQIVND (reference sequence). Germline trimming cut 1 base from V and 5 bases from J; bases unmatched to any gene: 10. Here the CDR3 reads CASSIARLRTGGTEAFF. In DNA, the CDR3 is TGTGCCAGTAGTATAGCCCGGCTCCGGACAGGGGGAACTGAAGCTTTCTTT. Looking up the rest from reference TRBV19 and TRBJ1-1 gives the full variable domain: DGGITQSPKYLFRKEGQNVTLSCEQNLNHDAMYWYRQDPGQGLRLIYYSQIVNDFQKGDIAEGYSVSREKKESFPLTVTSAQKNPTAFYLCASSIARLRTGGTEAFFGQGTRLTVV.

This sequence joins TRBV10-3 and TRBJ2-5, with a weak D call TRBD2 (7 bases). Germline values: CDR1 ENHRY, CDR2 SYGVKD. The CDR3 is 15 residues long. The ends were cut back, 5 bases at V and 4 bases at J, with 17 bases in the middle. The CDR3 DNA reads TGTGCCATCAGTCCGGGACAAGGGGGGGGAGAGACCCAGTACTTC. The encoded protein is CAISPGQGGGETQYF.